Included here is one T cell receptor beta chain sequence, with context. Repertoires were generated with immunoSEQ multiplex PCR, while TCRdb's copy carries only in-frame clones and drops some. The sample shows over 100,000 clones, roughly 86% of them seen only once. Germline V gene data show CDR1 as LNHNV and CDR2 as YYDKDF (reference sequence). V lost 1 base, J lost 5 bases, and 3 bases stayed unmatched. The CDR3 sequence is 15 residues long. This sample was taken from a study of T cell responses to AZD1222 COVID-19 vaccine. V and J are TRBV15 and TRBJ1-4, with TRBD1 matching over 8 bases. The specimen was peripheral blood, collected 28 days after the second AZD1222 dose. The source of this sequence is an adult who received the AZD1222 COVID-19 vaccine. CDR3 protein: CATSRARDRNEKLFF. CDR3 nucleotide sequence: TGTGCCACCAGCAGAGCCCGGGACAGGAATGAAAAACTGTTTTTT.